This T cell receptor (beta chain) is from a study of blood T cell repertoires in COVID-19. Across the whole study: Acute and convalescent COVID-19 specimens originated in the United States, Italy and Spain.

Assay used: immunoSEQ multiplex PCR; TCRdb lists only in-frame clones, some missing. The sample lists approximately 110,000 clones; approximately 90% were seen once. This receptor was identified in an elderly woman with acute or convalescent COVID-19. Sequencing was performed on peripheral blood.

As DNA, the CDR3 is TGTGCCAGCAGCGTAGTGGCGGGGGGATACAATGAGCAGTTCTTC. The encoded protein is CASSVVAGGYNEQFF. The rearrangement links TRBV9 to TRBJ2-1, with 8 positions matching TRBD2. The CDR3 runs to 15 residues. Germline V gives CDR1 SGDLS, CDR2 YYNGEE. Trimming at V came to 0 bases and at J to 4 bases, leaving 3 bases not matched to a gene.